The T cell receptor beta chain described here comes from a study of human T cells and chemical hapten exposure (dated by TCRdb to 2020 to 2022). Study-wide context: For sensitization, 2% DPC in acetone was applied to a 2 cm by 2 cm area of upper inner arm skin. For TCR sequencing, blood came from 25 to 35 alopecia patients at anywhere from one to four time points (pre-sensitization, 2, 6 and 24 weeks). The patient cohort, mostly female, included alopecia areata with under or over 50% scalp involvement, alopecia totalis and alopecia universalis. In alopecia patients, the study followed how the peripheral blood TCR repertoire changed in vivo over primary and secondary sensitization to diphenylcyclopropenone (DPC), a hapten. Patch testing on the upper back used Finn chambers containing 0.01% DPC, with scoring done after 6 days according to International Contact Dermatitis Research Group standards. The libraries were sequenced as a pool, and the TCR yield per sample differed mostly because of small variations in library volumes within the pool. Patients additionally received weekly therapeutic DPC doses to the scalp throughout the approximately 24-week study period. Blood samples were taken from patients before sensitization (week 0) and at 2, 6 and about 24 weeks after DPC sensitization. Overall results and qualifications from the work: Significantly more large CDR3 similarity clusters were formed by expanded TCRs than by pre-sensitization or healthy control sets, consistent with antigen-driven responses. Patch test score correlated positively with the number of PT1 expanded TCRs, reaching significance at thresholds 8, 16 and 32 but not at 4. DPC sensitization did not change the number of TCRs with a frequency above 1 in 1000, and there was no evidence of changes in global repertoire structure. Because all patients had alopecia, a presumed autoimmune disease, the immune response of the patients might differ from that of healthy individuals. Repeated subsampling changed both the strength of the expansion versus patch-test correlation and the threshold at which the correlation became significant.

From the cysteine up to the phenylalanine, the CDR3 has a length of 14 residues. Only the CDR3 DNA is retained, 42 bases long and in frame from the first base. The germline V gene encodes CDR1 SGHTA and CDR2 FQGTGA. Trimming takes 6 bases from V and 0 bases from J, and the germline ends sit 11 bases apart. The library came from RACE. This sample was sequenced with a NextSeq 500. During library preparation, unique molecular identifiers were attached to individual cDNA molecules so that TCRs could be counted in a quantitative, reproducible way. Each blood RNA sample was used to sequence both TCR alpha and TCR beta chains. Concerning the study's data processing: Samples had a median of approximately 93,000 TCRs, with a range from about 23,224 to 750,000. V, J and CDR3 annotation of the TCR reads was performed with the Decombinator software suite. To make PS versus PT1 abundance plots, every sample was subsampled to the same number of TCRs (28,000). Expanded TCRs were defined as absent before sensitization and observed at least eight times at the 2-week time point. The public reads were reanalyzed by TCRdb: fastp trimming at Q25, MiXCR alignment, in-frame beta chains only. Rows merge per CDR3 protein into single entries with the most common DNA and genes. These V and J calls derive from TCRdb rather than the authors' analysis. The sample contains more than 45,000 distinct CDR3 sequences, roughly 12% of them found a single time. Of the sample, roughly 2.3% falls within the top ten clones.

As regards this clonotype: Its antigen is currently not known. No per-base quality is available; no much larger clone lies one base away.

What this sample's time point label stands for: patch test 3, about 24 weeks after DPC sensitization. The sample's treatment or condition label is to be understood as: therapeutic diphenylcyclopropenone sensitization with weekly scalp DPC. At each patch-test visit, blood was drawn before the patch test was applied. Patients were eligible if aged 18 to 70, diagnosed with alopecia and judged suitable for DPC therapy, and pregnant patients were excluded. Total RNA was extracted from unfractionated whole blood that had been collected in Tempus Blood RNA tubes. The sequence was collected from a man aged 30 to 39 with alopecia areata. Some clones in this sample may be carry-over from other donors' samples. The rearranged chain carries TRBV7-3 and TRBJ1-1, with a weak D call of TRBD1 (5 bases match). The sample here was whole blood, taken in connection with sensitization to the hapten diphenylcyclopropenone (DPC). The DNA sequence is TGTGCCAGCAGTCTCGGACACCTGAACACTGAAGCTTTCTTT. This encodes CASSLGHLNTEAFF.